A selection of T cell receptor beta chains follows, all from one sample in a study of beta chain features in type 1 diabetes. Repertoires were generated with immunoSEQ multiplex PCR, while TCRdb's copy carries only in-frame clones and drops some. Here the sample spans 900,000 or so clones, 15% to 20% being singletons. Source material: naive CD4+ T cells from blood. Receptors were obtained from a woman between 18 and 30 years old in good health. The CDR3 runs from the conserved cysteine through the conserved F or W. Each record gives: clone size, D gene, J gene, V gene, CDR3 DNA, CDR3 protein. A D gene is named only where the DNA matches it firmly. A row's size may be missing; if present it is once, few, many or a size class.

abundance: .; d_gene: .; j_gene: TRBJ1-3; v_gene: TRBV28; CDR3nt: TGTGCCAGCAGTTCCTTGGGAGAACAAGGTGGAAACACCATATATTTT; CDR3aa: CASSSLGEQGGNTIYF
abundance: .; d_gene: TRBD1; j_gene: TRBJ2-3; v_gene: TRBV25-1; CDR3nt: TGTGCCAGCACGGACAGGGACCAGGGAGATACGCAGTATTTT; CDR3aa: CASTDRDQGDTQYF
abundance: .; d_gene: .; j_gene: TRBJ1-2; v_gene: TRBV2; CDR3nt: TGTGCCAGCAGTAGGTGGGGGCGAGGCTATGGCTACACCTTC; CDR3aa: CASSRWGRGYGYTF
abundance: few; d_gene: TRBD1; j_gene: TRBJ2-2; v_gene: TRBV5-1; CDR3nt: TGCGCCAGCAGTCTAAGGACAGGGGGAACCGGGGAGCTGTTTTTT; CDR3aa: CASSLRTGGTGELFF
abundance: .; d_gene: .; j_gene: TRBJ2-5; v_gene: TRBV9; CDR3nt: TGTGCCAGCGGGCAGGGGCCCAACCCGACGGAGACCCAGTACTTC; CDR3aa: CASGQGPNPTETQYF
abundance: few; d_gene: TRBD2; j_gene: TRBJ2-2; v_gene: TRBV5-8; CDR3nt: TGTGCCAGCAGCCCCAGACGGACTAGCGGGTTCGCCGGGGAGCTGTTTTTT; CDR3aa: CASSPRRTSGFAGELFF
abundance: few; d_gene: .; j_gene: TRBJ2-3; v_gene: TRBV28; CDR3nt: TGTGCCAGCAGTCATAGGGGGAGAACTAGCACAGATACGCAGTATTTT; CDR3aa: CASSHRGRTSTDTQYF
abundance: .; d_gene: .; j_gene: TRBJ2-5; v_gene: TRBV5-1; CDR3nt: TGCGCCAGCAGCTTCCCAGGGAGACAAGAGACCCAGTACTTC; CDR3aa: CASSFPGRQETQYF
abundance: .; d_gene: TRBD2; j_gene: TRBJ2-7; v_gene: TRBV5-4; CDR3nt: TGTGCCAGCAGCCACACTAGCGGGAGTTACGAGCAGTACTTC; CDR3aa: CASSHTSGSYEQYF
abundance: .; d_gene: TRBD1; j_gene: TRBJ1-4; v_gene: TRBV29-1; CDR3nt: TGCAGCGTTAGTACAGGGGACGGAAAACTGTTTTTT; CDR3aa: CSVSTGDGKLFF
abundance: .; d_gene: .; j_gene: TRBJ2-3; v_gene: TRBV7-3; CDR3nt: TGTGCCAGCAGCCCCAATTTAGGGCGGACAGACACAGATACGCAGTATTTT; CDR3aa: CASSPNLGRTDTDTQYF
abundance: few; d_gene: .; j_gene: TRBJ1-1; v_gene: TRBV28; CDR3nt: TGTGCCAGCAGTTTATTGCACACTGAAGCTTTCTTT; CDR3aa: CASSLLHTEAFF
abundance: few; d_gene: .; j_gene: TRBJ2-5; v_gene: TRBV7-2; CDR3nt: TGTGCCAGCAGCGCCCGTCTGCGGGGTGCCCAGTACTTC; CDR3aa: CASSARLRGAQYF
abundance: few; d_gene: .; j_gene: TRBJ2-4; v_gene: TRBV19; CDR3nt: TGTGCCAGTAGTCTGGGTACAAAAAACATTCAGTACTTC; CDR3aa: CASSLGTKNIQYF
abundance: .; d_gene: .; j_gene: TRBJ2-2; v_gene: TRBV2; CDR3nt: TGTGCCAAGGACACTTCGAACACCGGGGAGCTGTTTTTT; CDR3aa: CAKDTSNTGELFF
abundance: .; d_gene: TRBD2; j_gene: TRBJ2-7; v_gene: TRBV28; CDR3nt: TGTGCCTCCGGGACTAGCGGGGCGGTCTACGAGCAGTACTTC; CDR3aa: CASGTSGAVYEQYF
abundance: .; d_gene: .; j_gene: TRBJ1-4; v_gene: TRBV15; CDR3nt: TGTGCCACCAGCCGGACTTTTGGAGGGACTAATGAAAAACTGTTTTTT; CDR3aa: CATSRTFGGTNEKLFF
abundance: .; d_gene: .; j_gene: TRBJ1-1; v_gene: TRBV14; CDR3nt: TGTGCCAGCAGCCAACAACCGACGCAACCCCCTGAAGCTTTCTTT; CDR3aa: CASSQQPTQPPEAFF
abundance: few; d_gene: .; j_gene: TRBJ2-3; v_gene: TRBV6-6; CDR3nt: TGTGCCAGCAGTTTTCAGAAAAGCACAGATACGCAGTATTTT; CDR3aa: CASSFQKSTDTQYF
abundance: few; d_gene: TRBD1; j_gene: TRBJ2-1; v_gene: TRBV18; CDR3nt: TGTGCCAGCTCACCACAGGGACAGGGGGTTGAGCAGTTCTTC; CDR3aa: CASSPQGQGVEQFF
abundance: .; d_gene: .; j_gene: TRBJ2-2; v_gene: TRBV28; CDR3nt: TGTGCCAGCAGTTCGCCTCAAGGGATCGGGGAGCTGTTTTTT; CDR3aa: CASSSPQGIGELFF
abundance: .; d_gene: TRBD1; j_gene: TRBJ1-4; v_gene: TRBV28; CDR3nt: TGTGCCAGCAGTTTTTTGGAACAGGGGACTGAAAAACTGTTTTTT; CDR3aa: CASSFLEQGTEKLFF
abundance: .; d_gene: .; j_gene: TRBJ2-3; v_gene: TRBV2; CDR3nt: TGTGCCAGCAGTGCCCCCCCCTACAGGGTCCGGGATACGCAGTATTTT; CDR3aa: CASSAPPYRVRDTQYF
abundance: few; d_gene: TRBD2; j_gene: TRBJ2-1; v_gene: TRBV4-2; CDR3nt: TGTGCCAGCAGCCAAGGTGGAAGGGGCGGGAGTTGGAGCGATGAGCAGTTCTTC; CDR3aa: CASSQGGRGGSWSDEQFF
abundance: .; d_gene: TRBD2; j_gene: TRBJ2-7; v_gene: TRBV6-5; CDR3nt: TGTGCCAGCAGGGATGGGAGGCTAGCGGGAGGCGAGCAGTACTTC; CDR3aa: CASRDGRLAGGEQYF
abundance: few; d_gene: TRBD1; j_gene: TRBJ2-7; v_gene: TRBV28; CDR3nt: TGTGCCACCGCACATCAGGGGGCGCTGGGCGAGCAGTACTTC; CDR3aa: CATAHQGALGEQYF
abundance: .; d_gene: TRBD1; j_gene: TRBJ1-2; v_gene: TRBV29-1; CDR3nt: TGCAGCGTTACCCCTGAGGACGGGACAGGGGACTTAGCTAACTATGGCTACACCTTC; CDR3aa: CSVTPEDGTGDLANYGYTF
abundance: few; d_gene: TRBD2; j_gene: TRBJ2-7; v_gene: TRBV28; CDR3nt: TGTGCCAGCGAGCGGGAGGTCTCCTACGAGCAGTACTTC; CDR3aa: CASEREVSYEQYF